This TCR beta chain derives from a study of post-analysis software for immune sequencing data (dated by TCRdb to between 2014 and 2017). As for the study more broadly: The recorded disease courses included relapsing-remitting, secondary progressive and progressive-relapsing multiple sclerosis, and some patients had no subtype annotation. The patient repertoires were set against about 12 previously published healthy control repertoires from donors whose ages ranged from roughly 6 to 26 years. A subset of samples was prepared in parallel using single-end sample barcoding, then pooled and co-amplified after Illumina adapter ligation. Paper-wide results and their limitations: Compared with controls, multiple sclerosis patients had significantly lower normalized Chao1 diversity, a finding suggesting substantial peripheral T-cell clonal expansion. Strong co-clustering of samples prepared in the same batch was shown by direct clustering with F measure, prompting a batch-effect correction. The multiple sclerosis patient group was slightly younger than the control group. About five TRBV segments, including TRBV5-6, TRBV5-1 and TRBV20-1, were significantly more frequent in patients than controls.

To demonstrate the VDJtools post-analysis software, the study profiled TCR beta repertoires from the peripheral blood of 13 young patients with multiple sclerosis. The patients with multiple sclerosis were children and adolescents between roughly 6 and 15 years of age. As to this clonotype: Its antigen is unknown. No much larger clonotype is one base removed from it; base qualities were not supplied.

The protocol used for the library was PCR. Sequencing used an Illumina HiSeq 2500. To reduce PCR and sequencing biases, unique molecular identifiers were built into the TCR beta cDNA libraries. Per 1 to 10 million input T cells, roughly 500,000 cDNA molecules were obtained, such that each molecule approximated one T cell. Patient libraries were prepared and sequenced with the same protocol used for the earlier healthy control dataset. Within a given batch, samples were prepared together, multiplexed and sequenced on the same HiSeq lane. Per the source publication's procedure: MIGEC handled the raw barcoded reads, throwing out single-read molecular identifier groups before consensus assembly and CDR3 extraction. VDJtools was used for post-analysis of the clonotype tables, with diversity normalized by down-sampling every dataset to the smallest sample size. To correct batch-related cross-sample contamination, repertoire overlap clustering matched CDR3 amino acid sequences but not nucleotide sequences. The public reads were reprocessed in TCRdb via fastp at Q25 and MiXCR, keeping in-frame beta chains. Here each entry gathers all rows of one CDR3 protein and keeps the most common genes and DNA. Here the V and J calls rest on TCRdb's processing, not on the authors' analysis. A total of about 500,000 distinct CDR3 sequences appear in this sample, over 35% of them only once. The ten largest clones add up to 12% of the sample.

V is cut back by 4 bases and J by 5 bases, with 9 bases in the junction unmatched. The CDR3 runs 16 residues from the cysteine to the phenylalanine. The CDR3 DNA has 48 bases and is translated from base 1. CDR1 and CDR2 were assigned from the germline V gene as MDHEN and SYDVKM. The clonotype originates from a girl aged 5 to 17 with multiple sclerosis. Source material: blood. The chain employs TRBV28 and TRBJ2-1; 9 bases in the junction line up with TRBD2. The encoded CDR3 is CASSSPLTSGNNEQFF. The nucleotide sequence is TGTGCCAGCAGTTCGCCCTTGACTAGCGGAAACAATGAGCAGTTCTTC. With the portions outside the CDR3 filled from the reference TRBV28 and TRBJ2-1 genes, the complete variable region becomes DVKVTQSSRYLVKRTGEKVFLECVQDMDHENMFWYRQDPGLGLRLIYFSYDVKMKEKGDIPEGYSVSREKKERFSLILESASTNQTSMYLCASSSPLTSGNNEQFFGPGTRLTVL.